A selection of T cell receptor beta chains follows, all from one sample in a study of blood T cell repertoires in COVID-19. Clones were read by immunoSEQ multiplex PCR, and TCRdb kept only the in-frame ones, dropping some. The profile shows roughly 250,000 clones, just over 90% of them singletons. The sequenced material came from PBMCs or T cells enriched from blood (not recorded which). These receptors all come from a woman aged 18 to 35 who had recovered from COVID-19. Both conserved end residues are part of each CDR3. D genes are given only for firm matches. The size field is filled for only some rows; it gives once, few, many or a size class.

d_gene	abundance	len	j_gene	v_gene	CDR3nt	CDR3aa
TRBD1	.	13	TRBJ2-7	TRBV28	TGTGCCAGCAGCTCGGGACAGGGAAGCGAGCAGTACTTC	CASSSGQGSEQYF
.	.	15	TRBJ1-3	TRBV5-1	TGCGCCAGCAGCTTGAGTAGGGGCGACGGAAACACCATATATTTT	CASSLSRGDGNTIYF
TRBD1	.	14	TRBJ1-4	TRBV5-1	TGCGCCAGCAGCCCGGGACAGGGTAATGAAAAACTGTTTTTT	CASSPGQGNEKLFF
TRBD2	.	15	TRBJ2-7	TRBV14	TGTGCCAGCAGCCAACTACTAGCGGGAGCCTACGAGCAGTACTTC	CASSQLLAGAYEQYF
.	.	12	TRBJ2-1	TRBV19	TGTGCCAGTAGTATTCCCGGGAATGAGCAGTTCTTC	CASSIPGNEQFF
.	.	13	TRBJ2-7	TRBV10-3	TGTGCCATCAGTGGGACCGGGGGCTACGAGCAGTACTTC	CAISGTGGYEQYF
TRBD1	.	14	TRBJ2-1	TRBV15	TGTGCCACCAGCAGACGGGACAGGGATAATGAGCAGTTCTTC	CATSRRDRDNEQFF
.	.	15	TRBJ2-2	TRBV7-3	TGTGCCAGCAGCTCGGACATTGCGAACACCGGGGAGCTGTTTTTT	CASSSDIANTGELFF
TRBD1	.	15	TRBJ1-1	TRBV19	TGTGCCAGTAGTATGGGACAGGGACTCAACACTGAAGCTTTCTTT	CASSMGQGLNTEAFF
.	.	15	TRBJ2-1	TRBV7-8	TGTGCCAGCAGCTTAGGCTCTAGAACCCTAAATGAGCAGTTCTTC	CASSLGSRTLNEQFF
TRBD1	.	13	TRBJ1-6	TRBV6-5	TGTGCCAGCCATGACAGGGAACATTCACCCCTCCACTTT	CASHDREHSPLHF
.	.	14	TRBJ1-5	TRBV2	TGTGCCAGCAGTGTACAGGGCACCAATCAGCCCCAGCATTTT	CASSVQGTNQPQHF
.	.	15	TRBJ1-5	TRBV19	TGTGCCAGTAGTAGCCTACAGGGTTGGGATCAGCCCCAGCATTTT	CASSSLQGWDQPQHF
.	.	12	TRBJ2-5	TRBV29-1	TGCAGCGTAACGACATTCCAAGAGACCCAGTACTTC	CSVTTFQETQYF
.	.	16	TRBJ1-6	TRBV4-2	TGTGCCAGCAGCCCCGATCGAGGCAGAGAGGATTCACCCCTCCACTTT	CASSPDRGREDSPLHF
.	.	14	TRBJ1-4	TRBV5-6	TGTGCCAGCAGCTTGAGATCGGGTCATGAAAAACTGTTTTTT	CASSLRSGHEKLFF
.	.	12	TRBJ1-2	TRBV28	TGTGCCAGCAGTACGGACAGCTATGGCTACACCTTC	CASSTDSYGYTF
.	.	15	TRBJ2-7	TRBV28	TGTGCCAGCAGACCCGCGTTGTCAGGGGCCTACGAGCAGTACTTC	CASRPALSGAYEQYF
.	.	14	TRBJ2-2	TRBV11-3	TGTGCCAGCAGCTTAATCAGGAACACCGGGGAGCTGTTTTTT	CASSLIRNTGELFF
TRBD1	.	16	TRBJ2-7	TRBV27	TGTGCCAGCAGTTTTAGGCGGGGACAGGGGGCGGACGAGCAGTACTTC	CASSFRRGQGADEQYF
.	.	14	TRBJ1-2	TRBV28	TGTGCCAGCCTCACGGGGGGGGGAGTGTATGGCTACACCTTC	CASLTGGGVYGYTF
TRBD1	.	14	TRBJ2-7	TRBV5-5	TGTGCCAGCAGCTCTTGGACAGGCGCCTACGAGCAGTACTTC	CASSSWTGAYEQYF
TRBD1	.	15	TRBJ2-1	TRBV11-1	TGTGCCAGCAGTTACCCGGGACAGGGGGCAAATGAGCAGTTCTTC	CASSYPGQGANEQFF
TRBD1	.	15	TRBJ1-5	TRBV6-6	TGTGCCAGCAGATTAGGACAGGGTACGAATCAGCCCCAGCATTTT	CASRLGQGTNQPQHF
TRBD2	.	18	TRBJ2-5	TRBV5-4	TGTGCCAGCAGCCCGAGATTAGCGGGGGGGCAGAGTGGAGAGACCCAGTACTTC	CASSPRLAGGQSGETQYF
.	.	14	TRBJ1-2	TRBV2	TGTGCCAGCAGTGAAGCGAAGGGGGTGAGTGGCTACACCTTC	CASSEAKGVSGYTF
.	.	15	TRBJ1-1	TRBV18	TGTGCCAGCTCAAAACAAGGGACAAAGGACACTGAAGCTTTCTTT	CASSKQGTKDTEAFF
.	once	14	TRBJ2-7	TRBV9	TGTGCCAGCAGCCCCACGGGTACGCTGCTCGAGCAGTACTTC	CASSPTGTLLEQYF
TRBD2	.	16	TRBJ2-1	TRBV5-4	TGTGCCAGCAGCTTGCCCGGGACTAGCGGGGCCAATGAGCAGTTCTTC	CASSLPGTSGANEQFF
TRBD1	.	16	TRBJ2-5	TRBV24-1	TGTGCCACCAGAGGAGCTCCGGGACAGGGGGAAGAGACCCAGTACTTC	CATRGAPGQGEETQYF
TRBD1	.	16	TRBJ1-2	TRBV28	TGTGCCAGCAGTTTTATAGGCGCGACAGGGGAGGGCGGCTACACCTTC	CASSFIGATGEGGYTF
TRBD1	.	16	TRBJ2-5	TRBV28	TGTGCCAGCAGTTTCCCCGGACAGGGTACCCAAGAGACCCAGTACTTC	CASSFPGQGTQETQYF
.	.	14	TRBJ1-4	TRBV10-3	TGTGCCATCAGTCCCCTAGGGGGAGATGAAAAACTGTTTTTT	CAISPLGGDEKLFF
.	once	18	TRBJ2-1	TRBV5-8	TGTGCCAGCAGCGCCCCCCCCCATGGGCCCAAACATTACAATGAGCAGTTCTTC	CASSAPPHGPKHYNEQFF
.	.	13	TRBJ2-2	TRBV2	TGTGCCAGCACACGGGAGTCTATCGGGGAGCTGTTTTTT	CASTRESIGELFF
.	.	16	TRBJ1-5	TRBV21-1	.	CASSKLWGQGNQPQHF
TRBD2	.	13	TRBJ2-3	TRBV5-1	TGCGCCACCGCGGGGGGGCCGGGGAATACGCAGTATTTT	CATAGGPGNTQYF
.	.	13	TRBJ1-1	TRBV6-5	TGTGCCAGCTACAGGGTGTATGCCACTGAAGCTTTCTTT	CASYRVYATEAFF
.	.	11	TRBJ2-7	TRBV20-1	TGCAGTGCTAGAGATTCGGACGAGCAGTACTTC	CSARDSDEQYF
TRBD2	.	18	TRBJ2-7	TRBV5-4	TGTGCCAGCAGCTTGTCGGGACTAGCGGGAGCCCGCAAGAACGAGCAGTACTTC	CASSLSGLAGARKNEQYF
.	.	16	TRBJ1-2	TRBV6-6	TGTGCCAGCAGTTACGGGGGCATCCTGGGGTTCTATGGCTACACCTTC	CASSYGGILGFYGYTF
.	.	15	TRBJ1-3	TRBV6-1	TGTGCCAGCAGTGACACAGGTTCCTCTGGAAACACCATATATTTT	CASSDTGSSGNTIYF